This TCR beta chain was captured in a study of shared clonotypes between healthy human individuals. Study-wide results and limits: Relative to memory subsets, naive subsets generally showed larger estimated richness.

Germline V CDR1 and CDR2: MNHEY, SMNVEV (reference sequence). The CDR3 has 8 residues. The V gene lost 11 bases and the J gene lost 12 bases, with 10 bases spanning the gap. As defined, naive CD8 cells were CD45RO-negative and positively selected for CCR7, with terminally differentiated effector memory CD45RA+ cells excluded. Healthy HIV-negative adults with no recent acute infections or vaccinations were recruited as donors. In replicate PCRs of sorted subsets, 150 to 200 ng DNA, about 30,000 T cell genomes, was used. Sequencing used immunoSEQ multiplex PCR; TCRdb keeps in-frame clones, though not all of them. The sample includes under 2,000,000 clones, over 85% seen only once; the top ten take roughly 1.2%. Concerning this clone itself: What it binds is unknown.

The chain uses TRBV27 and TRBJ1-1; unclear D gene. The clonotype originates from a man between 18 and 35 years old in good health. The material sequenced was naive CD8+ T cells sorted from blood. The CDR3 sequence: CAGEITFF. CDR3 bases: TGTGCCGGAGAGATAACTTTCTTT.